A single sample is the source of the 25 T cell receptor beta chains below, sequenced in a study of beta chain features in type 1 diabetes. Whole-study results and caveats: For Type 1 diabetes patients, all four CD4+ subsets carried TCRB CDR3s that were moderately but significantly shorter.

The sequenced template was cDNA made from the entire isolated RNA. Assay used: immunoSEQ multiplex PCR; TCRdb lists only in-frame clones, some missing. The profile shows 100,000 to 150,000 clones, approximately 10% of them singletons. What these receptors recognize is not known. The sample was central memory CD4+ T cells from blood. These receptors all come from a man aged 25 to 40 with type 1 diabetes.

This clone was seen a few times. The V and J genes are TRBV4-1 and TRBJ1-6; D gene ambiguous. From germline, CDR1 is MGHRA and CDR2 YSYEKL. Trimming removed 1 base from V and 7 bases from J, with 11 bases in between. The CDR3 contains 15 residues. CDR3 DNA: TGCGCCAGCAGCCAAGGACGTGCCGGGAATTCACCCCTCCACTTT. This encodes CASSQGRAGNSPLHF.

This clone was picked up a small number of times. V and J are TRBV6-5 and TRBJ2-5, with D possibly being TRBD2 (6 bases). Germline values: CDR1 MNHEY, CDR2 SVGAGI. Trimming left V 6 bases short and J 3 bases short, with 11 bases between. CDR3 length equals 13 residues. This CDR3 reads CASRRDFEETQYF. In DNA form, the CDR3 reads TGTGCCAGCAGAAGGGACTTCGAAGAGACCCAGTACTTC.

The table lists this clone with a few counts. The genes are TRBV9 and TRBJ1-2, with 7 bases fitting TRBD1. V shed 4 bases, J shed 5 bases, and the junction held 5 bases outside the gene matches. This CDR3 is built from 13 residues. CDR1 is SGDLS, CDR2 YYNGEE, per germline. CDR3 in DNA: TGTGCCAGCAGCCTCGACAGGGCTTATGGCTACACCTTC. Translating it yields CASSLDRAYGYTF. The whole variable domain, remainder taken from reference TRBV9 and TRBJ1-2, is DSGVTQTPKHLITATGQRVTLRCSPRSGDLSVYWYQQSLDQGLQFLIQYYNGEERAKGNILERFSAQQFPDLHSELNLSSLELGDSALYFCASSLDRAYGYTFGSGTRLTVV.

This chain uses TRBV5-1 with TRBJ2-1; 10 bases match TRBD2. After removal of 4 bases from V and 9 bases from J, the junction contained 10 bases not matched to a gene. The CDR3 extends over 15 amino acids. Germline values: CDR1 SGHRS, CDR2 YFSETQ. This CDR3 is CASSQGLATISEQFF. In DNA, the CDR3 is TGCGCCAGCAGCCAGGGACTAGCGACAATAAGTGAGCAGTTCTTC.

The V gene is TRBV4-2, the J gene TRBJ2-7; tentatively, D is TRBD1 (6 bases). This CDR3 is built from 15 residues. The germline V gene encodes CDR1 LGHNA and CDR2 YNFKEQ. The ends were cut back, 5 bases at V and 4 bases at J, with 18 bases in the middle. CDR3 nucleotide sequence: TGTGCCAGCAGCTTGGGTCGGCAGGGGATTTACGAGCAGTACTTC. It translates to CASSLGRQGIYEQYF.

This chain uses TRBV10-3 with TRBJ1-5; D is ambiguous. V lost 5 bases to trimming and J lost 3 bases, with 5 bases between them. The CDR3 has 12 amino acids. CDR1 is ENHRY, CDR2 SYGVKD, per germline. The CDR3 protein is CAISNNNQPQHF. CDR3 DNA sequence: TGTGCCATCAGTAATAACAATCAGCCCCAGCATTTT.

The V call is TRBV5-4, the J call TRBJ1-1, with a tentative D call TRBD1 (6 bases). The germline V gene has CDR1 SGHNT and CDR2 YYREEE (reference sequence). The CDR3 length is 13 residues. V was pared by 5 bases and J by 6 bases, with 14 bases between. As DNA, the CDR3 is TGTGCCAGCAGTACCAGGGGTGCGGCTGAAGCTTTCTTT. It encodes CASSTRGAAEAFF.

CDR3 sequence reads: CAIRASTPRGAGDTQYF. CDR3 sequence (DNA): TGTGCCATCAGAGCCTCCACTCCGCGGGGGGCAGGGGATACGCAGTATTTT. The chain couples TRBV10-3 to TRBJ2-3; 8 bases line up with TRBD2. The CDR3 covers 17 residues. Germline CDR1 ENHRY, CDR2 SYGVKD. After removal of 6 bases from V and 6 bases from J, the junction contained 17 bases not matched to a gene.

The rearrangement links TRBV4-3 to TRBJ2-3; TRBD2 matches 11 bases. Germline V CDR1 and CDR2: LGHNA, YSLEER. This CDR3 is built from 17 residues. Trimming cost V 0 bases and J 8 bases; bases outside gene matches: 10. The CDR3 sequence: CASSQDWASGGRSTQYF. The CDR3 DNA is TGCGCCAGCAGCCAAGATTGGGCTAGCGGGGGGAGGAGTACGCAGTATTTT.

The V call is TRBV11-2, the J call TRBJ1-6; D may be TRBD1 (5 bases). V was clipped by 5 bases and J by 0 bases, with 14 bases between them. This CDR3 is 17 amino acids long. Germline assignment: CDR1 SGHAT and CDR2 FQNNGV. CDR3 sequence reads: CASSIVQGGSYNSPLHF. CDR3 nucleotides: TGTGCCAGCAGCATAGTCCAGGGAGGCTCCTATAATTCACCCCTCCACTTT.

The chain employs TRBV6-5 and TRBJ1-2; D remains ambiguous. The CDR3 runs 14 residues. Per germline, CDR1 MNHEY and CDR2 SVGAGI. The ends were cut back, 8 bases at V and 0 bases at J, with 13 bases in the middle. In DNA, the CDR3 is TGTGCCAGCGCACCCGGGTGGGCTAACTATGGCTACACCTTC. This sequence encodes CASAPGWANYGYTF.

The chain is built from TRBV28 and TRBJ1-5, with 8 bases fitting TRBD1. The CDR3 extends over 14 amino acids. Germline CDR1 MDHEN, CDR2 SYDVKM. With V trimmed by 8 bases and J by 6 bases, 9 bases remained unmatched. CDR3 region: CASSPDRGFQPQHF. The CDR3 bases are TGTGCCAGCTCGCCAGACAGGGGTTTTCAGCCCCAGCATTTT.

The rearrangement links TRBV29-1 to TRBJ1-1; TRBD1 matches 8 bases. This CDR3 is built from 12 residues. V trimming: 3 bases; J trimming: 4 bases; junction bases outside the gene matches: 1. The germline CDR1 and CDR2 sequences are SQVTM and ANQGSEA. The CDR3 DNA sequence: TGCAGCGTTGATGACAGGGGCACTGAAGCTTTCTTT. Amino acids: CSVDDRGTEAFF.

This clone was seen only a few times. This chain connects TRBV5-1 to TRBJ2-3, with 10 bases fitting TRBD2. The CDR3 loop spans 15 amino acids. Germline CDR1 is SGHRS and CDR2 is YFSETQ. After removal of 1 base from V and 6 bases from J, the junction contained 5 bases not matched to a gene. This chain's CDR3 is CASSLSSGGFDTQYF. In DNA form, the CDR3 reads TGCGCCAGCAGCTTGTCTAGCGGGGGCTTTGATACGCAGTATTTT.

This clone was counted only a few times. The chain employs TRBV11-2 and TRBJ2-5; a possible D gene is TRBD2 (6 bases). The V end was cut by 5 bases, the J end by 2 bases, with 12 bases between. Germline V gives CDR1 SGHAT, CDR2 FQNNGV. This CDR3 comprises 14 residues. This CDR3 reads CASSRRGTQETQYF. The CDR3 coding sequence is TGTGCCAGCAGCCGGAGAGGGACTCAAGAGACCCAGTACTTC.

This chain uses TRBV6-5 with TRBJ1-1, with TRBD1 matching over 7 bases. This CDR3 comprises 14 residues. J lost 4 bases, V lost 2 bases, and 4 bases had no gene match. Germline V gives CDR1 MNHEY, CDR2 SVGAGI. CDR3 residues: CASSYRGQVTEAFF. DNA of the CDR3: TGTGCCAGCAGTTACAGGGGGCAAGTCACTGAAGCTTTCTTT.

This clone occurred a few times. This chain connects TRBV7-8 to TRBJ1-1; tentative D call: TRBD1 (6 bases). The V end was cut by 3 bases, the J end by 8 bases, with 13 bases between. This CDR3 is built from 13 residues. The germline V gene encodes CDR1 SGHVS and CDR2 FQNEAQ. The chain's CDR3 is CASSLNREREAFF. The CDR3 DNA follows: TGTGCCAGCAGCTTGAACAGGGAAAGAGAAGCTTTCTTT.

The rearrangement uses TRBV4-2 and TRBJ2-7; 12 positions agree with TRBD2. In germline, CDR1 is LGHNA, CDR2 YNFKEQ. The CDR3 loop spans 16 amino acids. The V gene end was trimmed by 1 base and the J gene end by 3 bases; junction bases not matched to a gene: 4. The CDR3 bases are TGTGCCAGCAGCCAAGTTGGACTAGCGGGGCACTACGAGCAGTACTTC. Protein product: CASSQVGLAGHYEQYF.

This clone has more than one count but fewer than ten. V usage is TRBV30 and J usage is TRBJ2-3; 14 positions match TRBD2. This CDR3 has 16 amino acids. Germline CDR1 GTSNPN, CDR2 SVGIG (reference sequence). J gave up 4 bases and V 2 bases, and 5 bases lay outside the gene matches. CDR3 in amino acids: CAWSRLAGGPSDTQYF. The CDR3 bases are TGTGCCTGGAGTCGACTAGCGGGGGGGCCCTCAGATACGCAGTATTTT. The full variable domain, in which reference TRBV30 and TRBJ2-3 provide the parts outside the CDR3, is SQTIHQWPATLVQPVGSPLSLECTVEGTSNPNLYWYRQAAGRGLQLLFYSVGIGQISSEVPQNLSASRPQDRQFILSSKKLLLSDSGFYLCAWSRLAGGPSDTQYFGPGTRLTVL.

DNA for the CDR3: TGTGCCAGCAGCCCACGACAGCCCAGTTCACCCCTCCACTTT. It codes for CASSPRQPSSPLHF. J is TRBJ1-6 and V is TRBV9, with D perhaps matching TRBD1 (5 bases). The CDR3 extends over 14 amino acids. The V end was cut by 4 bases, the J end by 9 bases, with 14 bases between. Germline CDR1 SGDLS, CDR2 YYNGEE.

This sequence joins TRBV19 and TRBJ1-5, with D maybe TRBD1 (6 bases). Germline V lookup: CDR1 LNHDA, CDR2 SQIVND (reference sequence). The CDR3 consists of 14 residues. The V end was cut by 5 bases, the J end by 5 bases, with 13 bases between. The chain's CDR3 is CASSGGRTDQPQHF. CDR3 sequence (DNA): TGTGCCAGTAGTGGGGGACGGACAGATCAGCCCCAGCATTTT.

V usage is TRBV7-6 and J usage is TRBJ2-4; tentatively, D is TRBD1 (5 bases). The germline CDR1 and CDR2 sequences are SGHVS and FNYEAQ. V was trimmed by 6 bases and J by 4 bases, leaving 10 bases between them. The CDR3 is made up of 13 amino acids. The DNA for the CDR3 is TGTGCCAGCAGTCAGGGCGCAAAAAACATTCAGTACTTC. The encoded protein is CASSQGAKNIQYF. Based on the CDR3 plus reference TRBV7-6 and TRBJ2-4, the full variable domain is GAGVSQSPRYKVTKRGQDVALRCDPISGHVSLYWYRQALGQGPEFLTYFNYEAQQDKSGLPNDRFSAERPEGSISTLTIQRTEQRDSAMYRCASSQGAKNIQYFGAGTRLSVL.

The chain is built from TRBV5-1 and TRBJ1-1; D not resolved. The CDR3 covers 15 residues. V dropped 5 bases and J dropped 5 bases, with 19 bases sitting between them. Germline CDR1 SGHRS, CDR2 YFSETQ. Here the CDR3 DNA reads TGCGCCAGCAGTCAGAACCAACACCCGGGGACTGAAGCTTTCTTT. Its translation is CASSQNQHPGTEAFF.

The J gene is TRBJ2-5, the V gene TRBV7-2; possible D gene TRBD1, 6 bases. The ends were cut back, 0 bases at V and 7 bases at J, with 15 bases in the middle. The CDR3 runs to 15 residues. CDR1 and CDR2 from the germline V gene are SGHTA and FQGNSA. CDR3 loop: CASSLAGAPGGTQYF. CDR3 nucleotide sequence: TGTGCCAGCAGCTTAGCGGGGGCCCCTGGGGGGACCCAGTACTTC.

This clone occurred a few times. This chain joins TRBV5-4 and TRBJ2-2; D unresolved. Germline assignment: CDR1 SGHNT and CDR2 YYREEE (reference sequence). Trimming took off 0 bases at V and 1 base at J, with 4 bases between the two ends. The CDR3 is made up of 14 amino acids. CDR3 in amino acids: CASSLGQNTGELFF. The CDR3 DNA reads TGTGCCAGCAGCTTGGGGCAGAACACCGGGGAGCTGTTTTTT.